The rows below give T cell receptor beta chains drawn from one sample of a study of T cell responses to AZD1222 COVID-19 vaccine. The protocol was immunoSEQ multiplex PCR, while the TCRdb copy is restricted to in-frame clones and leaves out a portion. The sample contains some 130,000 clones, approximately 85% of which appear only once. The sample consisted of peripheral blood, taken on day 0 of AZD1222 vaccination. The receptors were gathered from an adult in good health. The CDR3 runs from the conserved cysteine through the conserved F or W. A D gene is named only where the DNA matches it firmly.

D	J	V	CDR3	DNA
TRBD2	TRBJ2-3	TRBV19	CASSRLAGGPDTQYF	TGTGCCAGTAGTAGACTAGCGGGGGGGCCCGATACGCAGTATTTT
NA	TRBJ2-1	TRBV6-1	CASSEGWGASYNEQFF	TGTGCCAGCAGTGAAGGCTGGGGGGCTTCCTACAATGAGCAGTTCTTC
NA	TRBJ2-3	TRBV2	CASSNFKGTRGPDTQYF	TGTGCCAGCAGCAACTTTAAGGGGACCAGGGGTCCAGATACGCAGTATTTT
NA	TRBJ1-2	TRBV4-1	CASSQTTGTFNYGYTF	TGCGCCAGCAGCCAGACGACGGGGACCTTTAACTATGGCTACACCTTC
TRBD1	TRBJ1-1	TRBV4-3	CASGDRADTEAFF	TGCGCCAGCGGGGACAGGGCGGACACTGAAGCTTTCTTT
TRBD1	TRBJ2-7	TRBV3-1/TRBV3-2	CASSQNRGYEQYF	TGTGCCAGCAGCCAAAACAGGGGTTACGAGCAGTACTTC
NA	TRBJ1-4	TRBV30	CASTGPAVSREKLFF	TGTGCCTCGACGGGACCGGCAGTGTCACGAGAAAAACTGTTTTTT
TRBD1	TRBJ2-7	TRBV29-1	CSVELRQGHYEQYF	TGCAGCGTTGAACTGCGACAGGGACATTACGAGCAGTACTTC
TRBD2	TRBJ2-7	TRBV5-1	CASSQAGTSVYEQYF	TGCGCCAGCAGCCAAGCCGGGACTAGCGTCTACGAGCAGTACTTC
NA	TRBJ1-5	TRBV6-4	CASSDGNQPQHF	TGTGCCAGCAGCGACGGCAATCAGCCCCAGCATTTT